This passage covers 6 T cell receptor beta chains from one sample sequenced in a study of Ad26.COV2.S vaccination and SARS-CoV-2 variants. Documented treatment: some 19 received Ad26.COV2.S at low or high dose, single or two shots; roughly 5 received placebo; per-sample allocation not given. Specimens were obtained on day 63 following the first vaccine or placebo injection. Assay used: immunoSEQ multiplex PCR; TCRdb lists only in-frame clones, some missing. The top ten hold around 1.4% of the sample, which has hundreds of thousands of clones, about 89% seen once. Sample: peripheral blood, taken in a trial of Ad26.COV2.S vaccine versus placebo. These receptors were collected from a person between 18 and 60 years old who received the Ad26.COV2.S COVID-19 vaccine or a placebo.

This clone was seen a single time. The germline gene is not matched at one end of the junction; a read error may be the cause. This chain links TRBV4-1 with TRBJ1-2; unclear D gene. Germline CDR1 MGHRA, CDR2 YSYEKL. The CDR3 spans 10 residues. The CDR3 DNA sequence: TGCGCCAGCAGCCAAAACATGCCCTCCTTC. Its protein product is CASSQNMPSF.

This clone has only one observation. This chain links TRBV30 with TRBJ2-4, with 9 positions matching TRBD1. This CDR3 has 13 residues. Germline values: CDR1 GTSNPN, CDR2 SVGIG (reference sequence). Trimming took 7 bases from V and 8 from J; bases not matched to a gene: 9. CDR3: CAYQTGGWDIQYF. Written as DNA, the CDR3 is TGTGCCTACCAGACAGGGGGATGGGACATTCAGTACTTC.

This clone showed up just once. The chain uses TRBV9 and TRBJ2-3; TRBD2 might be the D (7 bases). With 3 bases removed from V and 4 bases from J, the gap between germline ends came to 12 bases. The V gene's germline CDR1 is SGDLS and CDR2 YYNGEE. The CDR3 has 14 residues. The DNA of the CDR3 is TGTGCCAGCAGCGGGGGGGGCACTGCAGATACGCAGTATTTT. Its protein product is CASSGGGTADTQYF.

V is TRBV11-3 and J is TRBJ2-2; D is perhaps TRBD2 (6 bases). Germline-derived CDR1 and CDR2 are SGHNT and YENEEA. Trimming cost V 4 bases and J 5 bases, with 14 bases left between them. The CDR3 consists of 15 residues. CDR3 loop: CASSSAGGETGELFF. In nucleotides, the CDR3 is TGTGCCAGCAGCTCAGCTGGAGGGGAGACCGGGGAGCTGTTTTTT.

This rearrangement joins TRBV12-3 or TRBV12-4 to TRBJ1-1; no clear D. CDR3 length: 12 residues. Trimming took 6 bases from V and 0 from J, leaving 5 bases between them. CDR3 DNA: TGTGCCAGCAGACTTATGAACACTGAAGCTTTCTTT. This encodes CASRLMNTEAFF.

The chain employs TRBV9 and TRBJ1-1; TRBD1 aligns across 8 bases. V was clipped by 4 bases and J by 4 bases; unmatched bases: 6. This CDR3 is 14 amino acids long. CDR1 and CDR2 from the germline V gene are SGDLS and YYNGEE. Here the CDR3 reads CASSYGQGSTEAFF. The CDR3 DNA sequence: TGTGCCAGCAGCTACGGACAGGGAAGCACTGAAGCTTTCTTT.